The T cell receptor (beta chain) described here comes from a study of human T cells and chemical hapten exposure. This clonotype was counted only a few times. Time point meaning: patch test 1, 2 weeks after DPC sensitization. Treatment in this sample: therapeutic diphenylcyclopropenone sensitization with weekly scalp DPC. TCRdb passed the RACE reads through MiXCR, listing each CDR3 protein once. The sample shows 95,000 to 100,000 distinct CDR3 sequences, 9.5% to 15% of them seen only once. The germline gives CDR1 KGHSH, CDR2 LQKENI. CDR3 length: 14 residues. V lost 2 bases and J 7 bases, leaving 12 bases between the germline ends.

The chain combines TRBV18 with TRBJ1-5; TRBD1 might be the D (6 bases). The starting material was whole blood, obtained in connection with sensitization to the hapten diphenylcyclopropenone (DPC). The clonotype comes from a middle-aged woman with alopecia areata. Some clones in this sample may be carry-over from other donors' samples. CDR3 sequence reads: CASSPKAGEQPQHF. The CDR3 bases are TGTGCCAGCTCACCAAAGGCAGGGGAACAGCCCCAGCATTTT.